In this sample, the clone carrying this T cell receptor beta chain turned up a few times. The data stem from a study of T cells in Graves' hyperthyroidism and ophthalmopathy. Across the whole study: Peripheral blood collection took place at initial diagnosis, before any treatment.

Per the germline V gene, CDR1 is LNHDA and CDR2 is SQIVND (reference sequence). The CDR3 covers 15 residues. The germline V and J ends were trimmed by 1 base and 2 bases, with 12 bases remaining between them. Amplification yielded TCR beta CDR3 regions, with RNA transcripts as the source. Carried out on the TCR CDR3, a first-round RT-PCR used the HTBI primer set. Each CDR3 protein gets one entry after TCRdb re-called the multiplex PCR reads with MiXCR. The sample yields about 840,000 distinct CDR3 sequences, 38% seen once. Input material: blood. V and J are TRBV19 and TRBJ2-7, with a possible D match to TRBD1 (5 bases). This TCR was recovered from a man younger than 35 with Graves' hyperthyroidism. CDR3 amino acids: CASSIVAGAAYEQYF. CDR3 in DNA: TGTGCCAGTAGTATAGTAGCTGGGGCGGCCTACGAGCAGTACTTC.